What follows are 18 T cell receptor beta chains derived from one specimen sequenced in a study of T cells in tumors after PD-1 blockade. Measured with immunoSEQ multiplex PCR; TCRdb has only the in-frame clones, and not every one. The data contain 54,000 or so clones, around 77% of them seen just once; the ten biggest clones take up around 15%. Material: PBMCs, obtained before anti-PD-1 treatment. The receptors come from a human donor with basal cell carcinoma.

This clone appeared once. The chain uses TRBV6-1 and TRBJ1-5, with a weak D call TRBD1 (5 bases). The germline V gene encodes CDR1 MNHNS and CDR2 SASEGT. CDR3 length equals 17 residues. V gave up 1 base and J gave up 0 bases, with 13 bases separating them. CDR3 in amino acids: CASSEEDSFYSNQPQHF. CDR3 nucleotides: TGTGCCAGCAGTGAAGAAGACAGCTTTTATAGCAATCAGCCCCAGCATTTT.

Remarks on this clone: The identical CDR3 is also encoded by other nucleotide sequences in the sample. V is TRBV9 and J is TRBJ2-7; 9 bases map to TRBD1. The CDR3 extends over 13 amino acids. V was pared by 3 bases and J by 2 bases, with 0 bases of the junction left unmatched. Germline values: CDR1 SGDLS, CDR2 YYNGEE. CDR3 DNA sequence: TGTGCCAGCAGCGGACAGGGGGCCTACGAGCAGTACTTC. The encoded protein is CASSGQGAYEQYF.

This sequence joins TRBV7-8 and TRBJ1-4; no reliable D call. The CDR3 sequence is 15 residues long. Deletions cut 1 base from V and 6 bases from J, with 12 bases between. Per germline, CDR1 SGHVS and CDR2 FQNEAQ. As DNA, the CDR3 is TGTGCCAGCAGCTTAGGGGCGGGGTTCCATGAAAAACTGTTTTTT. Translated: CASSLGAGFHEKLFF.

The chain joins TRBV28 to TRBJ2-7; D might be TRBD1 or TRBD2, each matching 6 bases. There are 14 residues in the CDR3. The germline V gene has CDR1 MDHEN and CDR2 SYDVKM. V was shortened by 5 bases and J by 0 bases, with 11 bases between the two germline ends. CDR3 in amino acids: CASSDGGSSYEQYF. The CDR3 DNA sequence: TGTGCCAGCAGTGACGGGGGCAGCTCCTACGAGCAGTACTTC.

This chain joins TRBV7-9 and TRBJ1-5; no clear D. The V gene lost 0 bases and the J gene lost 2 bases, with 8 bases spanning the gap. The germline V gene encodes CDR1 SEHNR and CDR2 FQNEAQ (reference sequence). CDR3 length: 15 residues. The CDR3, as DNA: TGTGCCAGCAGCTTAGCCGACTGGGGCAATCAGCCCCAGCATTTT. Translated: CASSLADWGNQPQHF. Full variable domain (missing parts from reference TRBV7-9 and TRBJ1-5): DTGVSQNPRHKITKRGQNVTFRCDPISEHNRLYWYRQTLGQGPEFLTYFQNEAQLEKSRLLSDRFSAERPKGSFSTLEIQRTEQGDSAMYLCASSLADWGNQPQHFGDGTRLSIL.

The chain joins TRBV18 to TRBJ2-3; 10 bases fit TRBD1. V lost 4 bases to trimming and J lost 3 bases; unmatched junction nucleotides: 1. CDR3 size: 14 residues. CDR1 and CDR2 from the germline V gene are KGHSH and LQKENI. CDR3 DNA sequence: TGTGCCAGCTCACTGGGACAGGGGACAGATACGCAGTATTTT. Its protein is CASSLGQGTDTQYF.

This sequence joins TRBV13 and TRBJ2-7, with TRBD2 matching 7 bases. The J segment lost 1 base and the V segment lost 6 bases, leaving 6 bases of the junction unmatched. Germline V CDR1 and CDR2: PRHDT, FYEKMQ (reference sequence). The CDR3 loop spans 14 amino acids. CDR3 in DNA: TGTGCCAGCAGGCCAGCGGGGAATTCCTACGAGCAGTACTTC. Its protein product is CASRPAGNSYEQYF.

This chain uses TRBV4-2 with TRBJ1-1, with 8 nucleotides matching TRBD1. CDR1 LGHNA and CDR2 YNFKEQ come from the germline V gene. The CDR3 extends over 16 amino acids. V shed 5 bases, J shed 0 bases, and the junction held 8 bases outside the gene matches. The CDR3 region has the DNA TGTGCCAGCAGCTCGAGACAGGGGAAGCTGAACACTGAAGCTTTCTTT. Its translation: CASSSRQGKLNTEAFF.

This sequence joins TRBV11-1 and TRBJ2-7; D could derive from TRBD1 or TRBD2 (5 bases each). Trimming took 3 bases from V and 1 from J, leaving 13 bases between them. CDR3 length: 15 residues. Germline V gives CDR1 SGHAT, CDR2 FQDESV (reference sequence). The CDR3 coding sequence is TGTGCCAGCAGCTTTTCGTCGGGGACGTCCTACGAGCAGTACTTC. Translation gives CASSFSSGTSYEQYF.

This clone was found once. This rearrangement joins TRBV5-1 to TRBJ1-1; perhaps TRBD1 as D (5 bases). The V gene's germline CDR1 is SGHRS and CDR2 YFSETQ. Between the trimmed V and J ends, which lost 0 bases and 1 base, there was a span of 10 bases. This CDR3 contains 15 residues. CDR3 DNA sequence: TGCGCCAGCAGCTTGGGACAGCACTGGAACACTGAAGCTTTCTTT. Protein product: CASSLGQHWNTEAFF.

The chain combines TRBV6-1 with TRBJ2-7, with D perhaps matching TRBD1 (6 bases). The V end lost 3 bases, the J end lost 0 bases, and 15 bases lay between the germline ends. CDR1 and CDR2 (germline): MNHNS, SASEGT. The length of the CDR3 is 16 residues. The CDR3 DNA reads TGTGCCAGCAGTGACTTCCGGGACACGCGCTCCTACGAGCAGTACTTC. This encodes CASSDFRDTRSYEQYF.

The CDR3 DNA reads TGTGCCAGCAGCGTTAACACCGGGGAGCTGTTTTTT. Encoded protein: CASSVNTGELFF. The chain carries TRBV9 and TRBJ2-2, with unresolved D. This CDR3 has 12 residues. V was pared by 2 bases and J by 2 bases, with 1 base between. Germline V gene sequence: CDR1 SGDLS, CDR2 YYNGEE. The full variable domain, its missing parts supplied by reference TRBV9 and TRBJ2-2, is DSGVTQTPKHLITATGQRVTLRCSPRSGDLSVYWYQQSLDQGLQFLIQYYNGEERAKGNILERFSAQQFPDLHSELNLSSLELGDSALYFCASSVNTGELFFGEGSRLTVL.

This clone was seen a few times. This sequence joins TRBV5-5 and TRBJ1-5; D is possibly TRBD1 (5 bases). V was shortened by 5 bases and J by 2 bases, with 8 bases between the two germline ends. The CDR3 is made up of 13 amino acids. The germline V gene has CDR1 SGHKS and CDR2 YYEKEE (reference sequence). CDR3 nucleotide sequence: TGTGCCAGCAGTACACAGGGCAATCAGCCCCAGCATTTT. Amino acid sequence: CASSTQGNQPQHF.

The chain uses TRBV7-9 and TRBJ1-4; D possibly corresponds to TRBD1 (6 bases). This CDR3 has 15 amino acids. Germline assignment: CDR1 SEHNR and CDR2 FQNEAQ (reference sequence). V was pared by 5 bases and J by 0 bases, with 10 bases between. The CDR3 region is CASSQAGATNEKLFF. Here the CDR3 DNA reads TGTGCCAGCAGCCAAGCAGGGGCAACTAATGAAAAACTGTTTTTT.

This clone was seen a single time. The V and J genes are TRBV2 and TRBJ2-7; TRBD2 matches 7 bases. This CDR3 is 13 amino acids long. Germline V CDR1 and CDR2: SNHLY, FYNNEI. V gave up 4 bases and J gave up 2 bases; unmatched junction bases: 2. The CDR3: CASSVSGPYEQYF. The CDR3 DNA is TGTGCCAGCAGTGTTAGCGGGCCCTACGAGCAGTACTTC.

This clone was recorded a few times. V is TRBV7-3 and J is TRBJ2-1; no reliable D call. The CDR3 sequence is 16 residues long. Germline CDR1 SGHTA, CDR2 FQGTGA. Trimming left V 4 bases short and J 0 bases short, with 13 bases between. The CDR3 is CASSSTPGISYNEQFF. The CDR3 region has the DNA TGTGCCAGCAGCTCGACCCCGGGTATCTCCTACAATGAGCAGTTCTTC.

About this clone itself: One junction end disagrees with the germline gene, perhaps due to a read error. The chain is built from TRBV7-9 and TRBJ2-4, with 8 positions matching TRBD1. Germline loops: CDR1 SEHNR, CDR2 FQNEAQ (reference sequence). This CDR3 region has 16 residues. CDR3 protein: CASSPLGDSRGPSMDF. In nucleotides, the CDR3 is TGTGCCAGCAGCCCCCTTGGAGACTCCAGGGGGCCCAGTATGGACTTC.

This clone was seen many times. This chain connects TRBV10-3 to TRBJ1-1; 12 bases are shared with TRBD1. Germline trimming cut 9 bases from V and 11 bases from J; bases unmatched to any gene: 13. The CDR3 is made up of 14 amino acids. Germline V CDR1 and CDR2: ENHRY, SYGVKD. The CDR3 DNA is TGTGCCATTCGACCTCCCGGGACAGGGGGCATGGCTTTCTTT. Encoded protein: CAIRPPGTGGMAFF.